These 3 T cell receptor beta chains share one sample of origin, sequenced in a study of blood T cell repertoires in COVID-19. Assay used: immunoSEQ multiplex PCR; TCRdb lists only in-frame clones, some missing. The table shows about 180,000 clones, with about four fifths occurring only once. The sequenced material came from peripheral blood. All receptors come from a woman in her seventies with COVID-19, enrolled during active disease.

The chain combines TRBV5-4 with TRBJ2-7; 9 nucleotides line up with TRBD1. The J segment lost 2 bases and the V segment lost 0 bases, leaving 3 bases of the junction unmatched. CDR1 is SGHNT and CDR2 is YYREEE in the germline V gene (reference sequence). The CDR3 is 15 residues long. CDR3 sequence (DNA): TGTGCCAGCAGCTTGGGACAGGGGGTTCCCTACGAGCAGTACTTC. Its protein is CASSLGQGVPYEQYF.

The V call is TRBV11-3, the J call TRBJ2-3, with a possible D match to TRBD2 (6 bases). This CDR3 has 15 residues. Germline CDR1 and CDR2: SGHNT and YENEEA. Trimming took off 5 bases at V and 4 bases at J, with 16 bases between the two ends. CDR3 nucleotide sequence: TGTGCCAGCAGCCAGTCCACCGGGAGTTCAGATACGCAGTATTTT. Translated, it gives CASSQSTGSSDTQYF.

The chain couples TRBV19 to TRBJ2-4; tentatively, D is TRBD1 (6 bases). The CDR3 runs 16 residues. The germline V gene has CDR1 LNHDA and CDR2 SQIVND (reference sequence). Trimming cost V 3 bases and J 5 bases, with 17 bases left between them. The DNA for the CDR3 is TGTGCCAGTAGTATCTCCGGGACAATTTTGGAAAACATTCAGTACTTC. Protein sequence: CASSISGTILENIQYF.